These 11 T cell receptor beta chains share one sample of origin, sequenced in a study of T cell repertoires in cytomegalovirus infection. MiXCR was run by TCRdb on the reads, yielding one entry per CDR3 protein. The sample holds hundreds of thousands of distinct CDR3 sequences, 35% seen once. Specimen: PBMCs. Receptors originate from a human donor in good health (CMV status not recorded). Some clones in this sample may be carry-over from other donors' samples.

Written as DNA, the CDR3 is TGTGCCAGCACGGTTGGCAGGGGCATGAACACTGAAGCTTTCTTT. It yields the protein CASTVGRGMNTEAFF. The chain couples TRBV6-5 to TRBJ1-1; weak D call: TRBD1 (6 bases). The ends were cut back, 7 bases at V and 0 bases at J, with 15 bases in the middle. This CDR3 has 15 amino acids. CDR1 and CDR2 from the germline V gene are MNHEY and SVGAGI.

V is TRBV11-1 and J is TRBJ2-1; tentative D call: TRBD1 (5 bases). The CDR3 loop spans 15 amino acids. Trimming removed 3 bases at V and 10 bases at J, with 19 bases between. Germline lookup yields CDR1 SGHAT and CDR2 FQDESV (reference sequence). Here the CDR3 reads CASSLGPARPEEQFF. The CDR3 coding sequence is TGTGCCAGCAGCTTGGGGCCAGCAAGGCCCGAGGAGCAGTTCTTC.

This clonotype showed up many times. The rearrangement joins TRBV6-6 to TRBJ2-1, with 8 positions matching TRBD1. The CDR3 runs to 15 residues. The germline V gene encodes CDR1 MNHNY and CDR2 SVGAGI (reference sequence). V lost 2 bases and J lost 7; bases outside the gene matches: 7. DNA for the CDR3: TGTGCCAGCAGTTACCTACGGACAGGGACGAATGAGCAGTTCTTC. Its protein product is CASSYLRTGTNEQFF.

This clonotype was observed at least ten times. V gene TRBV7-3 combines with J gene TRBJ2-3; 15 bases agree with TRBD2. In germline, CDR1 is SGHTA, CDR2 FQGTGA. J lost 5 bases, V lost 5 bases, and 8 bases had no gene match. This CDR3 has 17 residues. CDR3: CASSARTSGGDRDTQYF. DNA of the CDR3: TGTGCCAGCAGCGCTCGGACTAGCGGGGGGGATCGAGATACGCAGTATTTT. The full variable domain, with the rest looked up from reference TRBV7-3 and TRBJ2-3, is GAGVSQTPSNKVTEKGKYVELRCDPISGHTALYWYRQSLGQGPEFLIYFQGTGAADDSGLPNDRFFAVRPEGSVSTLKIQRTERGDSAVYLCASSARTSGGDRDTQYFGPGTRLTVL.

This chain uses TRBV7-9 with TRBJ1-1; 10 nucleotides agree with TRBD1. CDR1 is SEHNR and CDR2 is FQNEAQ in the germline V gene (reference sequence). J lost 3 bases, V lost 5 bases, and 12 bases had no gene match. CDR3 size: 17 residues. The CDR3 DNA reads as TGTGCCAGCAGCCCCGGGGACAGGGGTTTCAAGGACACTGAAGCTTTCTTT. This sequence encodes CASSPGDRGFKDTEAFF.

This clonotype was recorded a few times. This chain connects TRBV4-1 to TRBJ2-1, with D unclear. CDR3 length: 13 amino acids. Germline CDR1 and CDR2: MGHRA and YSYEKL. V was shortened by 5 bases and J by 4 bases, with 9 bases between the two germline ends. This CDR3 reads CASSTDTYNEQFF. The CDR3 coding sequence is TGCGCCAGCAGCACCGACACGTACAATGAGCAGTTCTTC.

With respect to this clonotype: Germline is not matched at one junction end, which may reflect a read error. The chain has TRBV20-1 and TRBJ1-5; D is undetermined. The CDR3 runs 14 residues. Germline loops: CDR1 DFQATT, CDR2 SNEGSKA (reference sequence). This CDR3 is CSATRRRSNQTQHF. The DNA for the CDR3 is TGCAGTGCTACCCGTAGGAGGAGCAATCAGACCCAGCATTTT.

This clonotype was counted a single time. The genes are TRBV7-9 and TRBJ1-1; D is uncertain. Germline assignment: CDR1 SEHNR and CDR2 FQNEAQ (reference sequence). CDR3 length: 15 residues. The V and J ends lost 0 bases and 4 bases respectively, with 12 bases between them. CDR3 residues: CASSLASGIGTEAFF. Here the CDR3 DNA reads TGTGCCAGCAGCTTAGCGTCCGGGATAGGCACTGAAGCTTTCTTT. The variable domain in full, with the rest retrieved from reference TRBV7-9 and TRBJ1-1, is DTGVSQNPRHKITKRGQNVTFRCDPISEHNRLYWYRQTLGQGPEFLTYFQNEAQLEKSRLLSDRFSAERPKGSFSTLEIQRTEQGDSAMYLCASSLASGIGTEAFFGQGTRLTVV.

The chain has TRBV5-1 and TRBJ1-6; D may be TRBD1 (6 bases). The germline V and J ends were trimmed by 7 bases and 0 bases, with 14 bases remaining between them. The germline CDR1 and CDR2 sequences are SGHRS and YFSETQ. The CDR3 is 16 residues long. The CDR3 protein is CASAEDSLSYNSPLHF. Here the CDR3 DNA reads TGCGCCAGCGCAGAGGACAGCCTCTCCTATAATTCACCCCTCCACTTT.

The J gene is TRBJ2-1, the V gene TRBV20-1; TRBD2 matches at 11 bases. With V trimmed by 5 bases and J by 7 bases, 7 bases remained unmatched. The CDR3 extends over 14 amino acids. From germline, CDR1 is DFQATT and CDR2 SNEGSKA (reference sequence). The CDR3 protein is CSAALAGVRNEQFF. The CDR3 nucleotides are TGCAGTGCTGCACTAGCGGGAGTACGGAATGAGCAGTTCTTC.

About this clonotype itself: A much larger clone lies a single base off, so this may be a read error. V is TRBV11-2 and J is TRBJ2-3; D is unclear. This CDR3 spans 13 amino acids. The germline V gene encodes CDR1 SGHAT and CDR2 FQNNGV. Between the trimmed V and J ends, which lost 0 bases and 8 bases, there was a span of 9 bases. As DNA, the CDR3 is TGTGCCAGCAGCTTAGATCAGTGGGTTACGCAGTATTTT. The encoded protein is CASSLDQWVTQYF.